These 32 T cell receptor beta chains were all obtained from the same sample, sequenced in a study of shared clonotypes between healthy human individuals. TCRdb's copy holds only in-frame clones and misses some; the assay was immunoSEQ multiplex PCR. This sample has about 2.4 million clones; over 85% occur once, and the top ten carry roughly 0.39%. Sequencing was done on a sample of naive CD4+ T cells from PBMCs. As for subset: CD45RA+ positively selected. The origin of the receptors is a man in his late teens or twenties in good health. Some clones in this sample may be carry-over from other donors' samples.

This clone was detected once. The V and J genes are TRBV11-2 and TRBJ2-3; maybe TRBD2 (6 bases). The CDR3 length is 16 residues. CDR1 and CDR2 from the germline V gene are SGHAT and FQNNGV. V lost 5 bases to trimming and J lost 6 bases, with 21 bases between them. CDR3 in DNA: TGTGCCAGCAGCCAGGGTTTGGCGGGATATGGCGATACGCAGTATTTT. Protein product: CASSQGLAGYGDTQYF.

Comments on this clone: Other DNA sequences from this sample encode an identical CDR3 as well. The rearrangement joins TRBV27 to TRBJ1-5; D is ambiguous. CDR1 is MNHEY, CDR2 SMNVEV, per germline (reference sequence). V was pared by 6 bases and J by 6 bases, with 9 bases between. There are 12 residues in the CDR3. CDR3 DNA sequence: TGTGCCAGCAGCCCTCTGGGTCAGCCCCAGCATTTT. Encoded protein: CASSPLGQPQHF.

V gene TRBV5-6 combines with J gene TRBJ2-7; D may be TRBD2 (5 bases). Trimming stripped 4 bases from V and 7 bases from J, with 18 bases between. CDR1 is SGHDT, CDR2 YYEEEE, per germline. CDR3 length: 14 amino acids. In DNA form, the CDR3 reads TGTGCCAGCAGCCCCCTGGATATTGGGGAGGAGCAGTACTTC. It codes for CASSPLDIGEEQYF.

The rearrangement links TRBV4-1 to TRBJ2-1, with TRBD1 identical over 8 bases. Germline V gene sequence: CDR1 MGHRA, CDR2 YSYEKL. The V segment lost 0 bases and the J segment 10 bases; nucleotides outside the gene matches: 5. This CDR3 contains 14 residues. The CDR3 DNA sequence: TGCGCCAGCAGCCAAGACGACAGGGGTTGGGAGCAGTTCTTC. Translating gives CASSQDDRGWEQFF.

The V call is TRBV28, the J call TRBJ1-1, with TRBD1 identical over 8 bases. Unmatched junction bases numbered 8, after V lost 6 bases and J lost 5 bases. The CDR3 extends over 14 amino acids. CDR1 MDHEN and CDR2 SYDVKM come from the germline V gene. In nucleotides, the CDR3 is TGTGCCAGCAGCCCAGGACAGGGTAGAACTGAAGCTTTCTTT. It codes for CASSPGQGRTEAFF.

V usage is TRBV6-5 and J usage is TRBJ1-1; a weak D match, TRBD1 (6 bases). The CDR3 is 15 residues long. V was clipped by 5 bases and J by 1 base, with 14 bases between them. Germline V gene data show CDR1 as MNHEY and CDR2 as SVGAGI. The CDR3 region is CASSRSVQGNTEAFF. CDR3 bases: TGTGCCAGCAGTAGGAGCGTACAGGGGAACACTGAAGCTTTCTTT.

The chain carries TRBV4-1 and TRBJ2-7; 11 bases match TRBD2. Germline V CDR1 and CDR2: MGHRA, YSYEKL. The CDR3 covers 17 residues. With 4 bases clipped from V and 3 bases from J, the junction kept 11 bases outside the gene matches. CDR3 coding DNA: TGCGCCAGCAGCCTTAACCCGACTAGCGGGAACGTCTACGAGCAGTACTTC. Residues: CASSLNPTSGNVYEQYF.

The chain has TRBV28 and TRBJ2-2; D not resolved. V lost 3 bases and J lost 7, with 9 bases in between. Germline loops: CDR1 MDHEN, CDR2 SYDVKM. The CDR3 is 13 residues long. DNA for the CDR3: TGTGCCAGCAGTTTCATGGGGTTCGGGGAGCTGTTTTTT. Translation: CASSFMGFGELFF. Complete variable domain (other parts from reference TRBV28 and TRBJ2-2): DVKVTQSSRYLVKRTGEKVFLECVQDMDHENMFWYRQDPGLGLRLIYFSYDVKMKEKGDIPEGYSVSREKKERFSLILESASTNQTSMYLCASSFMGFGELFFGEGSRLTVL.

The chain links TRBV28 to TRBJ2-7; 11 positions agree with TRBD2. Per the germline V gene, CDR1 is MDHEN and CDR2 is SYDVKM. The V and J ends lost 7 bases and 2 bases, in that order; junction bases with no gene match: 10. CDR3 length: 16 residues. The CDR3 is CASIKIGTSGPYEQYF. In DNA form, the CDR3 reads TGTGCCAGCATCAAGATCGGGACTAGCGGCCCCTACGAGCAGTACTTC.

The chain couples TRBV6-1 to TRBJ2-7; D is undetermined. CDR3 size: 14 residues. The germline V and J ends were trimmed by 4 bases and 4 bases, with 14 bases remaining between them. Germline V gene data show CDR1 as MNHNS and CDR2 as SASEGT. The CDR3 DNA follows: TGTGCCAGCAGTGGTTCATATTACCTTTACGAGCAGTACTTC. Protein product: CASSGSYYLYEQYF.

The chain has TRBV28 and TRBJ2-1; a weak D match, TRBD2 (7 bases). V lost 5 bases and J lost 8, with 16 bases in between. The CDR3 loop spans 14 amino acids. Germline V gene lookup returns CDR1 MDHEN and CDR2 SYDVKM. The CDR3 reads CASSLLGRGDEQFF. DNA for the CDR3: TGTGCCAGCAGTCTTCTAGGGAGGGGGGATGAGCAGTTCTTC.

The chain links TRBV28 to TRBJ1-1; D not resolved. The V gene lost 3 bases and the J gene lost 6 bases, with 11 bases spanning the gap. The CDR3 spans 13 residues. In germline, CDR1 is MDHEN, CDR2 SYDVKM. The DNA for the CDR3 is TGTGCCAGCAGTTTGTTAGGTTTCTCTGAAGCTTTCTTT. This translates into CASSLLGFSEAFF. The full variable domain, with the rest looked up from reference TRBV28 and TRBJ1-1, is DVKVTQSSRYLVKRTGEKVFLECVQDMDHENMFWYRQDPGLGLRLIYFSYDVKMKEKGDIPEGYSVSREKKERFSLILESASTNQTSMYLCASSLLGFSEAFFGQGTRLTVV.

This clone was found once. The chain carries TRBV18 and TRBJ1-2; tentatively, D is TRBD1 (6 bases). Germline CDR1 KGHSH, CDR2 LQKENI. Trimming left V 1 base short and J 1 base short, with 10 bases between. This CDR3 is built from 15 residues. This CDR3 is CASSPLLDSNYGYTF. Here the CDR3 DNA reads TGTGCCAGCTCACCACTCCTGGACAGTAACTATGGCTACACCTTC.

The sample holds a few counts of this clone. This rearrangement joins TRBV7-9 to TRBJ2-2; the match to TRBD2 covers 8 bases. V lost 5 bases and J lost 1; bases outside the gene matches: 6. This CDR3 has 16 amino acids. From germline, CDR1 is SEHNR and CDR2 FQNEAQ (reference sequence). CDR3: CASSHLGTRNTGELFF. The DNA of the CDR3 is TGTGCCAGCAGCCACCTTGGGACTAGGAACACCGGGGAGCTGTTTTTT.

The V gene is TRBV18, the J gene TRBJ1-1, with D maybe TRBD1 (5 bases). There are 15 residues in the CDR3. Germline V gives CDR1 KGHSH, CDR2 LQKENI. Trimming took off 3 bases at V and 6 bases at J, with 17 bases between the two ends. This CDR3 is CASSPPSKGSSEAFF. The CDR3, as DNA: TGTGCCAGCTCACCTCCGTCGAAGGGGTCATCTGAAGCTTTCTTT.

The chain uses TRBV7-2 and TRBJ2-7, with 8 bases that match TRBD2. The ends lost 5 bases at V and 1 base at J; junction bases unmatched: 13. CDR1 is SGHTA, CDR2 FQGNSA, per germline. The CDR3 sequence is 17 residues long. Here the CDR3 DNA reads TGTGCCAGCAGCCTAGAAGGCCGCGGGAGGCCTTCCTACGAGCAGTACTTC. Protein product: CASSLEGRGRPSYEQYF.

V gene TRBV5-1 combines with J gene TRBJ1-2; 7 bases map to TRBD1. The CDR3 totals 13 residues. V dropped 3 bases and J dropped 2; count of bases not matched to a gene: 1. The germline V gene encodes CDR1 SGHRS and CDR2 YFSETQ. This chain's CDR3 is CASSWDRNYGYTF. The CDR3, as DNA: TGCGCCAGCAGCTGGGACAGAAACTATGGCTACACCTTC. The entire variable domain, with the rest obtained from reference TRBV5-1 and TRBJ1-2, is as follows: KAGVTQTPRYLIKTRGQQVTLSCSPISGHRSVSWYQQTPGQGLQFLFEYFSETQRNKGNFPGRFSGRQFSNSRSEMNVSTLELGDSALYLCASSWDRNYGYTFGSGTRLTVV.

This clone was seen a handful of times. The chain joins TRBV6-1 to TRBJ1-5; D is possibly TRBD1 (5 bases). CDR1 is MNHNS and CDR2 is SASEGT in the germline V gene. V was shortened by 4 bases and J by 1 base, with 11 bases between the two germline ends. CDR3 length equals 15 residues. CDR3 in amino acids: CASSVQDISNQPQHF. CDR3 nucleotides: TGTGCCAGCAGTGTGCAGGACATAAGCAATCAGCCCCAGCATTTT.

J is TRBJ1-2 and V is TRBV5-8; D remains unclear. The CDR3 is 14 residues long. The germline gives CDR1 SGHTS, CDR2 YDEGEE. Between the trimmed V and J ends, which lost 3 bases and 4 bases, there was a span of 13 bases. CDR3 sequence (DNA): TGTGCCAGCAGCTCCCCCTGGGCAGTCTATGGCTACACCTTC. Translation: CASSSPWAVYGYTF.

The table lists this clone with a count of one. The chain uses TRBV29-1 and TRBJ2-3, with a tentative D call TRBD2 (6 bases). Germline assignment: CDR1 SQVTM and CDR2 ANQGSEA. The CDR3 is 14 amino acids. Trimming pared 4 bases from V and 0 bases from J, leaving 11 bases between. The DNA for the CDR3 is TGCAGCGTTGGATTAGCGGCTAGCACAGATACGCAGTATTTT. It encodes CSVGLAASTDTQYF.

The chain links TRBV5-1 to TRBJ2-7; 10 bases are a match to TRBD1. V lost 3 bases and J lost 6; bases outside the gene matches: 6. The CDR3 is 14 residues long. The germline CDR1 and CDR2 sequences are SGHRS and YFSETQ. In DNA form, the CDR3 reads TGCGCCAGCAGCTCCTGGGACAGGGGTGGCGAGCAGTACTTC. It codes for CASSSWDRGGEQYF.

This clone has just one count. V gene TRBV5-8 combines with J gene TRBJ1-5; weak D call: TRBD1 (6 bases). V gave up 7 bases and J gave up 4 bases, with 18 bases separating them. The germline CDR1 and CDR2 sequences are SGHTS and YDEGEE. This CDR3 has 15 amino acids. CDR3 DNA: TGTGCCAGCCGACCCTTCGACAGGCCTAATCAGCCCCAGCATTTT. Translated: CASRPFDRPNQPQHF.

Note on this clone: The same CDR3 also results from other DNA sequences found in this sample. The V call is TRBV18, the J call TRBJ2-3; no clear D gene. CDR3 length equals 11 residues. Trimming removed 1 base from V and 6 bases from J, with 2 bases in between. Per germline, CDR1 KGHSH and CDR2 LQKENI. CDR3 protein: CASSPLDTQYF. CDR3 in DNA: TGTGCCAGCTCACCACTCGATACGCAGTATTTT.

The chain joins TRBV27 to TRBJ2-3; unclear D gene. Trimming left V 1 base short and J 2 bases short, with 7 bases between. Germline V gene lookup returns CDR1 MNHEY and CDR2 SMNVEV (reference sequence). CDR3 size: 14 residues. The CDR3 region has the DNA TGTGCCAGCAGTTTATGGCAGCCCACAGATACGCAGTATTTT. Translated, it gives CASSLWQPTDTQYF.

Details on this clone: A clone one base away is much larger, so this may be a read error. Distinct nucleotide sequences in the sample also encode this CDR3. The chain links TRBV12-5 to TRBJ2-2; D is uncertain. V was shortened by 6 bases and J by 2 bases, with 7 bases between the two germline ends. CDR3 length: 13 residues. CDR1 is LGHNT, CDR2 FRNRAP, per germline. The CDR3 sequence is CASGPSNTGELFF. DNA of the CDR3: TGTGCTAGTGGCCCTTCAAACACCGGGGAGCTGTTTTTT.

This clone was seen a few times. CDR3 bases: TGTGCCACCAGCAGCGGGACAGGCCAAGGCTACACCTTC. Its protein is CATSSGTGQGYTF. This sequence joins TRBV15 and TRBJ1-2, with TRBD1 matching 8 bases. Germline values: CDR1 LNHNV, CDR2 YYDKDF (reference sequence). The CDR3 runs to 13 residues. Trimming at V came to 3 bases and at J to 8 bases, leaving 5 bases not matched to a gene.

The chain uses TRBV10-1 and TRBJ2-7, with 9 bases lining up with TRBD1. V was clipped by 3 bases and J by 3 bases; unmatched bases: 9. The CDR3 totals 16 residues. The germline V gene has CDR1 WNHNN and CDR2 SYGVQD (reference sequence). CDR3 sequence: CASSDPSQGQGYEQYF. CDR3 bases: TGCGCCAGCAGTGACCCCTCCCAGGGACAGGGCTACGAGCAGTACTTC.

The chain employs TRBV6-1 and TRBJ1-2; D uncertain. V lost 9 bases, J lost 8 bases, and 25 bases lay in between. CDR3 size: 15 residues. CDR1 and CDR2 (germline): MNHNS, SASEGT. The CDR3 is CASGGDRLLAHGYTF. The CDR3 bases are TGTGCCAGTGGCGGCGACCGATTACTGGCCCACGGCTACACCTTC.

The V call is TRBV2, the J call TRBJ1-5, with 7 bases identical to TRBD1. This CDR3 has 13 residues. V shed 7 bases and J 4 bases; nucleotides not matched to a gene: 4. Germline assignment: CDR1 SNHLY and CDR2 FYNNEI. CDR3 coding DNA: TGTGCCAGCAAGGAGGGGGCGAATCAGCCCCAGCATTTT. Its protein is CASKEGANQPQHF.

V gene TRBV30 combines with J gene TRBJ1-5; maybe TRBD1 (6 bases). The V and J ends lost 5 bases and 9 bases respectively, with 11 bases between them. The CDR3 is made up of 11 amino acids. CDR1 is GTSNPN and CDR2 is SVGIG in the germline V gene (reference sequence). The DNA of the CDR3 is TGTGCCTGGTCAAGAGGGGGGCCCCAGCATTTT. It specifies CAWSRGGPQHF.

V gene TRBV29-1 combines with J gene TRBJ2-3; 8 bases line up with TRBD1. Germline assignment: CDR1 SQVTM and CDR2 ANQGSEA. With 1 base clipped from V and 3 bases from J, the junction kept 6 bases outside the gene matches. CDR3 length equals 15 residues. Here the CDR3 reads CSVEAPGGATDTQYF. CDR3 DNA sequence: TGCAGCGTTGAAGCCCCAGGGGGCGCGACAGATACGCAGTATTTT.

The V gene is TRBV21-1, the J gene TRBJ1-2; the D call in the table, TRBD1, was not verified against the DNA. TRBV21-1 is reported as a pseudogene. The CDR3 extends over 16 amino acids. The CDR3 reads CASSLGGTGSNYGYTF. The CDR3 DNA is TGTGCCAGCAGCTTAGGTGGGACAGGATCTAACTATGGCTACACCTTC.